This record looks at one TCR beta chain sequence and its context. What it binds is unknown. The CDR3 is 14 amino acids. The germline CDR1 and CDR2 sequences are MNHEY and SMNVEV (reference sequence). With 0 bases removed from V and 4 bases from J, the gap between germline ends came to 10 bases. This specimen comes from a study of cytomegalovirus exposure and HLA in healthy donors. PCR used 60 Vbeta primers and 13 Jbeta primers. Method: immunoSEQ multiplex PCR; TCRdb's copy keeps in-frame clones and lacks some. The data hold 110,000 to 150,000 clones, with 68% observed a single time. Study-wide points: Through in vitro validation, a few CMV-associated chains were shown to be specific for CMV antigens.

Healthy donors of bone marrow made up the group. Unrecorded immune exposures were likely, despite nominal health at sampling. V and J are TRBV27 and TRBJ2-7, with D maybe TRBD2 (5 bases). The specimen sequenced was PBMCs. This TCR derives from a man in his sixties in good health and CMV-seronegative. CDR3 bases: TGTGCCAGCAGTTTATCTGGACTGGCATACGAGCAGTACTTC. As protein: CASSLSGLAYEQYF.